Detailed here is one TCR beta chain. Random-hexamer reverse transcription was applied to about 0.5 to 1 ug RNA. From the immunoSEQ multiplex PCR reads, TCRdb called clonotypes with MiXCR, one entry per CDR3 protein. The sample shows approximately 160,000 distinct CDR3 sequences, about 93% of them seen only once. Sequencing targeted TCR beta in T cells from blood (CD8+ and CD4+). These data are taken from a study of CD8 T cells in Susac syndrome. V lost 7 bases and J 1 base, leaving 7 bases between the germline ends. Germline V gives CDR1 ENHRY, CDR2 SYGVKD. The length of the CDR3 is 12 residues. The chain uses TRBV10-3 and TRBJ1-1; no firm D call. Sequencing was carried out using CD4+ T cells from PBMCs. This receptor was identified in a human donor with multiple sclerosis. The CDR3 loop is CAINSQNTEAFF. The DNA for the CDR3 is TGTGCCATCAACAGCCAGAACACTGAAGCTTTCTTT.